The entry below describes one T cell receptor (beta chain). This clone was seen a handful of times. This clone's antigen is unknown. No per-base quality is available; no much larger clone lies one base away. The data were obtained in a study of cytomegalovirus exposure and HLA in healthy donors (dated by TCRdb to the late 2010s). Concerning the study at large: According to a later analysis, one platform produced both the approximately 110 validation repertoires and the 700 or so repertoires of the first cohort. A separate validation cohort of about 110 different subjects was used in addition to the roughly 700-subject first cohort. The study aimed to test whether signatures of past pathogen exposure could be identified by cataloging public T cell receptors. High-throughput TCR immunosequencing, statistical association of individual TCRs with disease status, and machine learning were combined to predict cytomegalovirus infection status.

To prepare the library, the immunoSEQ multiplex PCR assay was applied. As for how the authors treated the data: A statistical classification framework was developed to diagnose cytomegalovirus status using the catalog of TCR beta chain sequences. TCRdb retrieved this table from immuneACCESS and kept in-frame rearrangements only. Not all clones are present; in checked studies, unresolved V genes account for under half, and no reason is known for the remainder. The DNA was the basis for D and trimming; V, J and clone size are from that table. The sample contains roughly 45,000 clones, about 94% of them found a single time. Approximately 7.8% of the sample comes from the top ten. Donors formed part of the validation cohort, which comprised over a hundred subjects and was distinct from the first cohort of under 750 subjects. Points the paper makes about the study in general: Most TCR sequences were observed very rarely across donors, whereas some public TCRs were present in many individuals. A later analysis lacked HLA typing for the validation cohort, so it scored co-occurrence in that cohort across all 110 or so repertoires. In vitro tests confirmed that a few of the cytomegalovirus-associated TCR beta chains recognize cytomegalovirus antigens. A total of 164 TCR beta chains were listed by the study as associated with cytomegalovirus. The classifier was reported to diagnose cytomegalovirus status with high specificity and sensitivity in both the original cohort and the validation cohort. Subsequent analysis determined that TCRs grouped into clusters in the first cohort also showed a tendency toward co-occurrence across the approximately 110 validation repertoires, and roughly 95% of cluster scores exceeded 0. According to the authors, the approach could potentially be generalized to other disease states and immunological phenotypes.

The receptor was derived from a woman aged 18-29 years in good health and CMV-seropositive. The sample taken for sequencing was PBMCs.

The nucleotide sequence is TGTGCCAGTAGTTCCGGGACAGGGGGCGCAGATACGCAGTATTTT. It is translated as CASSSGTGGADTQYF. The chain employs TRBV19 and TRBJ2-3; the junction holds 12 bases that match TRBD1. CDR1 LNHDA and CDR2 SQIVND were looked up in the germline V gene (reference sequence). Relative to germline, V is missing 5 bases and J is missing 4 bases, with 4 bases of the junction outside any gene match. From the cysteine through the phenylalanine, the CDR3 covers 15 amino acids. The entry retains the CDR3 DNA only, 45 bases that are in frame from base 1.